The 11 T cell receptor beta chains below all came from one sample that was sequenced in a study of human T cells and chemical hapten exposure. Time point given: patch test 2, 6 weeks after DPC sensitization. As to treatment: therapeutic diphenylcyclopropenone sensitization with weekly scalp DPC. In TCRdb, the RACE reads were re-called with MiXCR into one record per CDR3 protein. This table holds hundreds of thousands of distinct CDR3 sequences, nearly 6.5% found once. Material: whole blood, obtained in connection with sensitization to the hapten diphenylcyclopropenone (DPC). The source of these receptors is a woman aged 18-35 years with alopecia areata. Some clones in this sample may be carry-over from other donors' samples.

CDR3 in DNA: TGTGCCAGCAGCTTGGCAGGGTCGGACATTCAGTACTTC. As protein: CASSLAGSDIQYF. This sequence joins TRBV11-2 and TRBJ2-4; D perhaps matches TRBD1 (5 bases). Per the germline V gene, CDR1 is SGHAT and CDR2 is FQNNGV. CDR3 size: 13 residues. V lost 3 bases and J 8 bases, leaving 11 bases between the germline ends.

The table lists this clonotype with many counts. The V gene is TRBV29-1, the J gene TRBJ2-1, with 9 positions matching TRBD1. In germline, CDR1 is SQVTM, CDR2 ANQGSEA. This CDR3 spans 13 amino acids. V gave up 7 bases and J gave up 8 bases; unmatched junction bases: 9. The CDR3 loop reads CSGGTGTVDEQFF. CDR3 nucleotide sequence: TGCAGCGGAGGGACAGGGACGGTCGATGAGCAGTTCTTC.

This clonotype was counted only a few times. The CDR3 sequence: CASSFTESNEQFF. The CDR3 DNA reads TGTGCCAGCAGCTTCACAGAATCCAATGAGCAGTTCTTC. The chain is built from TRBV7-9 and TRBJ2-1; D remains ambiguous. V was pared by 3 bases and J by 6 bases, with 9 bases between. Per germline, CDR1 SEHNR and CDR2 FQNEAQ (reference sequence). CDR3 length equals 13 residues.

The rearrangement uses TRBV4-3 and TRBJ1-2, with no clear D. The V end was cut by 5 bases, the J end by 3 bases, with 10 bases between. The CDR3 length is 13 residues. Germline-derived CDR1 and CDR2 are LGHNA and YSLEER. CDR3 coding DNA: TGCGCCAGCAGCTGGAGTCCGTACTATGGCTACACCTTC. Translated, it gives CASSWSPYYGYTF.

This clonotype appeared a few times. This chain uses TRBV2 with TRBJ2-7; tentatively, D is TRBD1 or TRBD2 (5 bases each). Trimming took 0 bases from V and 3 from J, leaving 15 bases between them. From germline, CDR1 is SNHLY and CDR2 FYNNEI. The CDR3 is 16 amino acids. The CDR3 nucleotides read TGTGCCAGCAGTGAAGCTGGTAGGGACCCACGCTACGAGCAGTACTTC. It specifies CASSEAGRDPRYEQYF. Full variable domain (outside the CDR3, taken from reference TRBV2 and TRBJ2-7): EPEVTQTPSHQVTQMGQEVILRCVPISNHLYFYWYRQILGQKVEFLVSFYNNEISEKSEIFDDQFSVERPDGSNFTLKIRSTKLEDSAMYFCASSEAGRDPRYEQYFGPGTRLTVT.

This clonotype occurred many times. J is TRBJ1-6 and V is TRBV27, with a tentative D call TRBD1 (5 bases). Germline-derived CDR1 and CDR2 are MNHEY and SMNVEV (reference sequence). V lost 5 bases to trimming and J lost 4 bases, with 12 bases between them. The CDR3 extends over 15 amino acids. CDR3 region: CASSLGRSYNSPLHF. The CDR3, as DNA: TGTGCCAGCAGTCTGGGACGGTCTTATAATTCACCCCTCCACTTT.

The chain joins TRBV5-1 to TRBJ2-6, with D possibly TRBD1 on 6 matching bases. Germline loops: CDR1 SGHRS, CDR2 YFSETQ. The CDR3 extends over 15 amino acids. With 6 bases removed from V and 1 base from J, the gap between germline ends came to 11 bases. The CDR3 protein is CASTETGSGANVLTF. For the CDR3, the DNA is TGCGCCAGCACCGAAACAGGGTCTGGGGCCAACGTCCTGACTTTC.

This clonotype was counted ten times or more. J is TRBJ1-5 and V is TRBV12-3 or TRBV12-4; D remains unclear. CDR3 length equals 13 residues. Trimming removed 2 bases at V and 6 bases at J, with 8 bases between. CDR3 nucleotides: TGTGCCAGCAGTTTACAGGAGGGTCAGCCCCAGCATTTT. This translates into CASSLQEGQPQHF.

This rearrangement joins TRBV10-3 to TRBJ1-1; D may be TRBD1 (5 bases). This CDR3 spans 12 amino acids. Germline V gene lookup returns CDR1 ENHRY and CDR2 SYGVKD. Trimming removed 3 bases at V and 4 bases at J, with 6 bases between. DNA of the CDR3: TGTGCCATCAGTGAAGGGACCACTGAAGCTTTCTTT. As protein: CAISEGTTEAFF.

This chain connects TRBV6-2 or TRBV6-3 to TRBJ1-1; D remains unclear. The CDR3 runs 16 residues. Germline V gene lookup returns CDR1 MNHEY and CDR2 SVGEGT. Between the trimmed V and J ends, which lost 2 bases and 1 base, there was a span of 14 bases. CDR3 protein: CASSYPLGRTNTEAFF. The CDR3 coding sequence is TGTGCCAGCAGTTACCCACTAGGACGTACGAACACTGAAGCTTTCTTT.

This clonotype occurred a few times. The gene calls are TRBV7-8 and TRBJ2-3, with 7 bases aligning to TRBD1. The CDR3 covers 14 residues. Germline V CDR1 and CDR2: SGHVS, FQNEAQ. V was pared by 7 bases and J by 0 bases, with 4 bases of the junction left unmatched. The DNA for the CDR3 is TGTGCCAGCAAGGGACAGACTAGCACAGATACGCAGTATTTT. Its translation: CASKGQTSTDTQYF.